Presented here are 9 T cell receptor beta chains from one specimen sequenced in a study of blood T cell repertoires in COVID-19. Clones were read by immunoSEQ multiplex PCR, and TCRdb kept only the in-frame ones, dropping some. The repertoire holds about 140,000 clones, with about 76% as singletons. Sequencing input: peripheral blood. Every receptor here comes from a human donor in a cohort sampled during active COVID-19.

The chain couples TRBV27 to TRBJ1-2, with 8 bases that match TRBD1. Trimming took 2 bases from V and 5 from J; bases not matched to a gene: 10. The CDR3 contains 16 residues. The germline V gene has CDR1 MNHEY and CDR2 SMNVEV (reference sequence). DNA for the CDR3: TGTGCCAGCAGTTTAGGTATCAACAGGGGGTATTATGGCTACACCTTC. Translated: CASSLGINRGYYGYTF.

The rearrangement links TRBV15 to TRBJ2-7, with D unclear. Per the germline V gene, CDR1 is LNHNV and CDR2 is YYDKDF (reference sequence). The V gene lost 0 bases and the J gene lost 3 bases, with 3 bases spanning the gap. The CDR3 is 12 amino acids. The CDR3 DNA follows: TGTGCCACCAGCAGAGATAGCTACGAGCAGTACTTC. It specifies CATSRDSYEQYF.

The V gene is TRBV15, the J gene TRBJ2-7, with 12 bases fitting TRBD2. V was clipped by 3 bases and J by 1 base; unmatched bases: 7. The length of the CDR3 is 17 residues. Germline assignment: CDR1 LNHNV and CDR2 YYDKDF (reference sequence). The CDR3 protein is CATSRTSGSRSSYEQYF. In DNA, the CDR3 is TGTGCCACCAGCAGGACTAGCGGGAGCAGATCATCCTACGAGCAGTACTTC. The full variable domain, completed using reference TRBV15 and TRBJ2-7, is DAMVIQNPRYQVTQFGKPVTLSCSQTLNHNVMYWYQQKSSQAPKLLFHYYDKDFNNEADTPDNFQSRRPNTSFCFLDIRSPGLGDTAMYLCATSRTSGSRSSYEQYFGPGTRLTVT.

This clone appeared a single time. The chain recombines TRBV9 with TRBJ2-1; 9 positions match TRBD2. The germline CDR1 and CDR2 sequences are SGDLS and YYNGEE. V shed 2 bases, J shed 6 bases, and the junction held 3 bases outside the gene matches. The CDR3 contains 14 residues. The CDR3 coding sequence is TGTGCCAGCAGCGTTAGCGGGAGCCTCAATGAGCAGTTCTTC. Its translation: CASSVSGSLNEQFF.

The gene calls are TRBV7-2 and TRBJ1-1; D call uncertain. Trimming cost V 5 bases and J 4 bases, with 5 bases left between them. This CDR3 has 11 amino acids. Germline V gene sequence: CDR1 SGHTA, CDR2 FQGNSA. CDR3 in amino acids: CASSIRTEAFF. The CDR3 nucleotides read TGTGCCAGCAGCATTCGCACTGAAGCTTTCTTT.

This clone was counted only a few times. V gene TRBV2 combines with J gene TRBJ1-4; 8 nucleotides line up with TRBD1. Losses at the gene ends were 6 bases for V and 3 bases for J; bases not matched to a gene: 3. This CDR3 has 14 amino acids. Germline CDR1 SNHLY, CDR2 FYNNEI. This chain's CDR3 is CASRQGAPNEKLFF. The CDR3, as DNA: TGTGCCAGCAGGCAGGGGGCCCCTAATGAAAAACTGTTTTTT. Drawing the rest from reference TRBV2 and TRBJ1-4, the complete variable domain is EPEVTQTPSHQVTQMGQEVILRCVPISNHLYFYWYRQILGQKVEFLVSFYNNEISEKSEIFDDQFSVERPDGSNFTLKIRSTKLEDSAMYFCASRQGAPNEKLFFGSGTQLSVL.

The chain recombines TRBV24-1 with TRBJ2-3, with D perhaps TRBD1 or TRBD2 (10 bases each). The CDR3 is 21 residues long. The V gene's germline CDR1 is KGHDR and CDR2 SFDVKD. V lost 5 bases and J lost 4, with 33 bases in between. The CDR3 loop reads CATSGLPGQGILAGVPDTQYF. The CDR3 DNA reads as TGTGCCACCAGTGGCTTACCGGGACAGGGGATCCTAGCGGGAGTTCCAGATACGCAGTATTTT.

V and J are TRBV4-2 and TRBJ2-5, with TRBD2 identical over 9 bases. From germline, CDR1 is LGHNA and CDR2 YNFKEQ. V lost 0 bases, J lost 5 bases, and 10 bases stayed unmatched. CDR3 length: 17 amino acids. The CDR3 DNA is TGTGCCAGCAGCCAAGATCTAACTAGGCTAGCGGGGGAGACCCAGTACTTC. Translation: CASSQDLTRLAGETQYF.

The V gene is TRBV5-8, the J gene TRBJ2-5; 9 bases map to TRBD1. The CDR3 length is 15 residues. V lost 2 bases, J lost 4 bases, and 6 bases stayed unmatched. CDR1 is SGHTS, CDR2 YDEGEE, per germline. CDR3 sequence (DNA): TGTGCCAGCAGCTTAGGACAGGGGTACGGAGAGACCCAGTACTTC. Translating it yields CASSLGQGYGETQYF.